This T cell receptor (beta chain) derives from a study of CD8 T cells in Susac syndrome. Germline V gene sequence: CDR1 LGHNA, CDR2 YSLEER. V lost 0 bases and J lost 9, with 18 bases in between. The CDR3 loop spans 16 amino acids. An input of about 0.5 to 1 ug of RNA was subjected to reverse transcription using random hexamers. TCRdb reprocessed the immunoSEQ multiplex PCR reads with MiXCR, giving one entry per CDR3 protein. This repertoire shows 180,000 or so distinct CDR3 sequences, about 94% found once; its top ten account for around 0.14%. This sequence joins TRBV4-3 and TRBJ2-1; D could derive from TRBD1 or TRBD2 (5 bases each). This receptor was identified in a human donor in good health. What was sequenced was CD4+ T cells from PBMCs. CDR3 sequence reads: CASSQDGTRGIGEQFF. The CDR3 DNA is TGCGCCAGCAGCCAAGACGGAACTCGGGGCATTGGTGAGCAGTTCTTC.